This T cell receptor beta chain was sequenced for a study of neurological immune-mediated disorders. V lost 8 bases and J lost 6; bases outside the gene matches: 10. The CDR3 has 16 amino acids. Germline CDR1 MNHEY, CDR2 SMNVEV (reference sequence). This clonotype was recorded at least ten times. Its antigen is still unknown. Notes on the study in general: Among 34 multiple sclerosis patients, 18 had repertoires that phylogenetic grouping placed in one related-CDR3 cluster, a possible signature. The greatest TCR clonal expansion occurred in HTLV-1-associated myelopathy and the least in multiple sclerosis, which fell below healthy controls.

Each CDR3 protein is one row after TCRdb ran MiXCR on the 5' RACE reads. The sample holds 54,000 or so distinct CDR3 sequences, roughly 3.3% seen once. The clonotype comes from a woman aged 30 to 39 with multiple sclerosis. Sequenced sample: PBMCs. The chain recombines TRBV27 with TRBJ2-2; 12 nucleotides line up with TRBD1. CDR3: CASASPGQGAAGELFF. CDR3 bases: TGTGCCAGCGCCTCTCCGGGACAGGGGGCGGCCGGGGAGCTGTTTTTT.